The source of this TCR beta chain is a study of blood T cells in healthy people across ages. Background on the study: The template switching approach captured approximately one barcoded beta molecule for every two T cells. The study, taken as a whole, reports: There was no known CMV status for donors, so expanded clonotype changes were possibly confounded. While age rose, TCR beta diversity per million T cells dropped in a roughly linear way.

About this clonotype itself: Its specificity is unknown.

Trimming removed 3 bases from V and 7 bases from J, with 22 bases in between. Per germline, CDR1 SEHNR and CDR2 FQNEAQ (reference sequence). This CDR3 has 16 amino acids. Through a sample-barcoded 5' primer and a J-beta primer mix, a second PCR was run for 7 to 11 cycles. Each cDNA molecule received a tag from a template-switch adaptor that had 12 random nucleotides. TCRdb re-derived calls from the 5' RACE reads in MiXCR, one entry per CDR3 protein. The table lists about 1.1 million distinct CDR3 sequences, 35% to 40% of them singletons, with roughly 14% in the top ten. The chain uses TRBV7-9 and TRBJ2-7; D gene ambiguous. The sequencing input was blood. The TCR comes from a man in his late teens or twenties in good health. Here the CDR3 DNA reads TGTGCCAGCAGCTTCCCCGTCCTGGGAATTAACAATGAGCAGTACTTC. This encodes CASSFPVLGINNEQYF.